Below, 27 T cell receptor beta chains from the same sample are listed, as sequenced in a study of post-analysis software for immune sequencing data. Broader study findings: TRBV5-6, TRBV5-1 and TRBV20-1 belonged to a set of a handful of TRBV segments that were more frequent in patients than controls.

No antigens are known for them. Presence of unique molecular identifiers characterized the TCR beta cDNA libraries. TCRdb ran MiXCR on the PCR reads and lists one entry per CDR3 protein. Among 650,000 to 900,000 distinct CDR3 sequences listed, about 45% were seen once. The sample comprised blood. These receptors all come from a girl aged 5-17 years with multiple sclerosis.

The gene calls are TRBV2 and TRBJ2-1; TRBD1 might be the D (6 bases). V lost 6 bases, J lost 3 bases, and 12 bases lay in between. Germline V CDR1 and CDR2: SNHLY, FYNNEI. The CDR3 length is 14 residues. This CDR3 is CASRVQGSYNEQFF. As DNA, the CDR3 is TGTGCCAGCAGGGTGCAGGGGAGCTACAATGAGCAGTTCTTC. Complete variable domain (other parts from reference TRBV2 and TRBJ2-1): EPEVTQTPSHQVTQMGQEVILRCVPISNHLYFYWYRQILGQKVEFLVSFYNNEISEKSEIFDDQFSVERPDGSNFTLKIRSTKLEDSAMYFCASRVQGSYNEQFFGPGTRLTVL.

This clonotype turned up a few times. The chain combines TRBV15 with TRBJ2-7; TRBD2 agrees at 7 bases. The ends lost 5 bases at V and 1 base at J; junction bases unmatched: 2. The germline gives CDR1 LNHNV, CDR2 YYDKDF (reference sequence). The length of the CDR3 is 13 residues. CDR3 DNA sequence: TGTGCCACCAGCGGGGAGGGTTCCTACGAGCAGTACTTC. Encoded protein: CATSGEGSYEQYF.

This clonotype appeared a few times. This chain joins TRBV7-3 and TRBJ2-1; perhaps TRBD2 as D (6 bases). Trimming pared 6 bases from V and 3 bases from J, leaving 15 bases between. CDR1 and CDR2 from the germline V gene are SGHTA and FQGTGA. The CDR3 consists of 15 residues. The CDR3 nucleotides are TGTGCCAGCAGGTCCCGAGGGGACTTCTACAATGAGCAGTTCTTC. Its translation: CASRSRGDFYNEQFF. Full variable domain (outside the CDR3, taken from reference TRBV7-3 and TRBJ2-1): GAGVSQTPSNKVTEKGKYVELRCDPISGHTALYWYRQSLGQGPEFLIYFQGTGAADDSGLPNDRFFAVRPEGSVSTLKIQRTERGDSAVYLCASRSRGDFYNEQFFGPGTRLTVL.

The chain combines TRBV29-1 with TRBJ2-1, with D hard to call. This CDR3 spans 15 amino acids. Germline CDR1 SQVTM, CDR2 ANQGSEA. The V and J ends lost 0 bases and 0 bases respectively, with 9 bases between them. This CDR3 reads CSVEDQRSSYNEQFF. The CDR3 DNA is TGCAGCGTTGAAGACCAGCGTAGCTCCTACAATGAGCAGTTCTTC.

There are a few counts of this clonotype. The V call is TRBV7-9, the J call TRBJ2-5; possible D gene TRBD1, 6 bases. Germline CDR1 is SEHNR and CDR2 is FQNEAQ (reference sequence). This CDR3 has 15 amino acids. The V gene lost 4 bases and the J gene lost 2 bases, with 14 bases spanning the gap. For the CDR3, the DNA is TGTGCCAGCAGCTCTCACCTCAGGGGACAAGAGACCCAGTACTTC. Its translation: CASSSHLRGQETQYF.

In this sample, this clonotype turned up a few times. The CDR3 protein is CSTGQAIGQETQYF. The CDR3 nucleotides are TGCAGCACCGGACAGGCAATCGGACAAGAGACCCAGTACTTC. The chain is built from TRBV29-1 and TRBJ2-5, with 7 bases that match TRBD1. CDR3 length equals 14 residues. The V gene's germline CDR1 is SQVTM and CDR2 ANQGSEA. After removal of 8 bases from V and 2 bases from J, the junction contained 11 bases not matched to a gene.

This clonotype was recorded a few times. J is TRBJ2-1 and V is TRBV29-1; D unresolved. The germline CDR1 and CDR2 sequences are SQVTM and ANQGSEA. V lost 4 bases and J lost 9, with 7 bases in between. CDR3 length: 10 residues. The CDR3 nucleotides read TGCAGCGTTGGCGGCCGTGAGCAGTTCTTC. Translated, it gives CSVGGREQFF.

The rearrangement uses TRBV27 and TRBJ2-1; D unclear. Trimming removed 4 bases at V and 0 bases at J, with 16 bases between. This CDR3 comprises 17 residues. Germline V lookup: CDR1 MNHEY, CDR2 SMNVEV (reference sequence). Here the CDR3 DNA reads TGTGCCAGCAGTTCATGGGCCGACACCAGCTCCTACAATGAGCAGTTCTTC. Protein: CASSSWADTSSYNEQFF.

Comments on this clonotype: This may arise from a read error, as a much more abundant clone is one base away. CDR3 coding DNA: TGTGCCAACAGTTACGGATCCCCCCCGTGGACCCAGTACTTC. Translation gives CANSYGSPPWTQYF. This chain uses TRBV6-2 or TRBV6-3 with TRBJ2-5; D is uncertain. The length of the CDR3 is 14 residues. Germline V CDR1 and CDR2: MNHEY, SVGEGT.

The genes are TRBV7-2 and TRBJ2-4, with a possible D match to TRBD2 (6 bases). The end of the DNA fits TRBJ2-7 better, so the J call may be wrong. This CDR3 spans 14 amino acids. The germline V gene has CDR1 SGHTA and CDR2 FQGNSA. This CDR3 reads CASSLVGSSNEQYF. CDR3 DNA: TGTGCCAGCAGCTTAGTCGGGAGTAGTAACGAGCAGTACTTC.

V gene TRBV7-6 combines with J gene TRBJ1-6; tentatively, D is TRBD1 (5 bases). Per germline, CDR1 SGHVS and CDR2 FNYEAQ. CDR3 length: 17 amino acids. The ends were cut back, 8 bases at V and 8 bases at J, with 25 bases in the middle. The CDR3 nucleotides are TGTGCCAGCGGATCCCCGGACGGGATTGGGGACGATTCACCCCTCCACTTT. Its protein product is CASGSPDGIGDDSPLHF.

The chain links TRBV28 to TRBJ2-7, with 11 bases fitting TRBD2. V trimming: 3 bases; J trimming: 5 bases; junction bases outside the gene matches: 21. From germline, CDR1 is MDHEN and CDR2 SYDVKM. The CDR3 covers 20 residues. The CDR3 DNA reads TGTGCCAGCAGTTTTAGATTAAACGCTAGCGGGAGGCGCGAGTTGGACGAGCAGTACTTC. It translates to CASSFRLNASGRRELDEQYF.

This rearrangement joins TRBV29-1 to TRBJ2-1, with D perhaps assigned TRBD1 or TRBD2 (5 bases each). CDR3 length equals 11 residues. Germline CDR1 and CDR2: SQVTM and ANQGSEA. V lost 7 bases to trimming and J lost 5 bases, with 9 bases between them. This CDR3 is CSEGSNNEQFF. The CDR3 coding sequence is TGCAGCGAGGGGAGTAACAATGAGCAGTTCTTC.

The V call is TRBV12-3 or TRBV12-4, the J call TRBJ1-2, with D tentatively TRBD1 (5 bases). V was trimmed by 3 bases and J by 7 bases, leaving 12 bases between them. This CDR3 contains 13 residues. CDR3 in DNA: TGTGCCAGCAGTTTCTTAGGGGCGGGTGGCTACACCTTC. Its protein product is CASSFLGAGGYTF.

The rearrangement joins TRBV7-2 to TRBJ2-7; maybe TRBD1 (6 bases). The CDR3 length is 13 residues. Trimming stripped 11 bases from V and 2 bases from J, with 16 bases between. CDR1 is SGHTA and CDR2 is FQGNSA in the germline V gene. CDR3 in DNA: TGTGCCGGCACCTCCGGGACAACCTACGAGCAGTACTTC. It translates to CAGTSGTTYEQYF. The variable domain in full, with the rest retrieved from reference TRBV7-2 and TRBJ2-7, is GAGVSQSPSNKVTEKGKDVELRCDPISGHTALYWYRQSLGQGLEFLIYFQGNSAPDKSGLPSDRFSAERTGGSVSTLTIQRTQQEDSAVYLCAGTSGTTYEQYFGPGTRLTVT.

The V gene is TRBV28, the J gene TRBJ1-1; no reliable D call. The V end lost 4 bases, the J end lost 0 bases, and 9 bases lay between the germline ends. The CDR3 covers 14 residues. Germline V lookup: CDR1 MDHEN, CDR2 SYDVKM. The CDR3 sequence: CASSSPRMNTEAFF. CDR3 nucleotides: TGTGCCAGCAGTTCCCCACGGATGAACACTGAAGCTTTCTTT.

The V and J genes are TRBV12-3 or TRBV12-4 and TRBJ2-7; D is undetermined. The CDR3 runs to 12 residues. The ends were cut back, 3 bases at V and 3 bases at J, with 6 bases in the middle. CDR3 nucleotide sequence: TGTGCCAGCAGTTTTGCCAACTACGAGCAGTACTTC. Amino acid sequence: CASSFANYEQYF.

The chain couples TRBV29-1 to TRBJ1-1; TRBD1 aligns across 7 bases. CDR1 SQVTM and CDR2 ANQGSEA come from the germline V gene. The J segment lost 3 bases and the V segment lost 5 bases, leaving 12 bases of the junction unmatched. This CDR3 region has 15 residues. The CDR3 nucleotides are TGCAGCGTTAAGGGGGCAGGGGCCCCGGACACTGAAGCTTTCTTT. Its translation: CSVKGAGAPDTEAFF.

The chain uses TRBV3-1 and TRBJ2-7, with D maybe TRBD1 (5 bases). The CDR3 runs 14 residues. Germline CDR1 LGHDT, CDR2 YNNKEL (reference sequence). V lost 1 base and J lost 0, with 7 bases in between. CDR3 in amino acids: CASSQAQASYEQYF. The DNA of the CDR3 is TGTGCCAGCAGCCAAGCACAGGCCTCCTACGAGCAGTACTTC.

This clonotype was observed a few times. The chain couples TRBV28 to TRBJ2-7; D perhaps matches TRBD2 (5 bases). The ends were cut back, 6 bases at V and 1 base at J, with 13 bases in the middle. The V gene's germline CDR1 is MDHEN and CDR2 SYDVKM. The CDR3 covers 14 residues. The DNA of the CDR3 is TGTGCCAGCAGCCCGCGCGGGTATTCCTACGAGCAGTACTTC. Protein product: CASSPRGYSYEQYF.

The genes are TRBV12-3 or TRBV12-4 and TRBJ2-3; weak D call: TRBD2 (6 bases). V dropped 4 bases and J dropped 2 bases, with 10 bases sitting between them. The CDR3 is made up of 14 amino acids. CDR3 DNA sequence: TGTGCCAGCAGTTGGAGGGCCGACACAGATACGCAGTATTTT. As protein: CASSWRADTDTQYF.

The chain is built from TRBV29-1 and TRBJ2-7, with D uncertain. This CDR3 is built from 12 residues. Trimming cost V 4 bases and J 1 base, with 8 bases left between them. Germline CDR1 and CDR2: SQVTM and ANQGSEA. This CDR3 is CSVVGFSYEQYF. The CDR3 region has the DNA TGCAGCGTTGTGGGGTTTTCCTACGAGCAGTACTTC.

This clonotype has a handful of counts. V gene TRBV5-5 combines with J gene TRBJ1-5; D uncertain. The V and J ends lost 0 bases and 0 bases respectively, with 4 bases between them. The CDR3 has 14 amino acids. Germline-derived CDR1 and CDR2 are SGHKS and YYEKEE (reference sequence). CDR3 residues: CASSLEDSNQPQHF. The CDR3 nucleotides are TGTGCCAGCAGCTTGGAAGATAGCAATCAGCCCCAGCATTTT. Using reference TRBV5-5 and TRBJ1-5 for the parts outside the CDR3, the full variable domain is DAGVTQSPTHLIKTRGQQVTLRCSPISGHKSVSWYQQVLGQGPQFIFQYYEKEERGRGNFPDRFSARQFPNYSSELNVNALLLGDSALYLCASSLEDSNQPQHFGDGTRLSIL.

The V gene is TRBV29-1, the J gene TRBJ2-1; 8 bases agree with TRBD2. V shed 3 bases and J 6 bases; nucleotides not matched to a gene: 4. The CDR3 spans 13 residues. Germline loops: CDR1 SQVTM, CDR2 ANQGSEA. DNA of the CDR3: TGCAGCGTTGACAGGCTAGCGGGCAATGAGCAGTTCTTC. This gives the protein CSVDRLAGNEQFF.

This chain uses TRBV4-2 with TRBJ2-1; 10 bases fit TRBD2. The germline gives CDR1 LGHNA, CDR2 YNFKEQ. Trimming cost V 0 bases and J 15 bases; bases outside gene matches: 8. The CDR3 is 14 amino acids. As DNA, the CDR3 is TGTGCCAGCAGCCAAGAATGGAGCGGGGGGGATCGGTTCTTC. Translating it yields CASSQEWSGGDRFF.

Details on this clonotype: Mismatch with germline at one junction end may stem from a read error. The chain couples TRBV7-7 to TRBJ2-7, with 10 bases that match TRBD2. Germline V CDR1 and CDR2: SSHAT, FNYEAQ (reference sequence). The CDR3 covers 16 residues. The CDR3 sequence: CASSCWTSGSSYEQYF. CDR3 sequence (DNA): TGTGCTAGCAGCTGCTGGACTAGCGGAAGCTCCTACGAGCAGTACTTC. Based on the CDR3 plus reference TRBV7-7 and TRBJ2-7, the full variable domain is GAGVSQSPRYKVTKRGQDVTLRCDPISSHATLYWYQQALGQGPEFLTYFNYEAQPDKSGLPSDRFSAERPEGSISTLTIQRTEQRDSAMYRCASSCWTSGSSYEQYFGPGTRLTVT.

A few counts support this clonotype. The genes are TRBV12-5 and TRBJ2-5; D gene uncertain. The V end lost 5 bases, the J end lost 11 bases, and 21 bases lay between the germline ends. CDR3 length: 14 amino acids. Per germline, CDR1 LGHNT and CDR2 FRNRAP. As DNA, the CDR3 is TGTGCTAGTGGTCTGAGCAACCCCTATAATGAGCAGTACTTC. Residues: CASGLSNPYNEQYF.